Sequencing of this TCR beta chain was carried out in a study of stem cell transplantation in POMP-related autoinflammatory disease. At the level of the study: Hypothesis: faulty thymoproteasomes impair CD8+ T-cell selection, skewing TRB repertoires. Pre-transplant patients had naive-skewed CD4+ T cells and few CD8+ T cells.

Findings of the study overall: Unique TRB V-J gene pairings were limited in number in patients with PRAID. PRAID patients trended toward lower TRB diversity and higher clonality in all analyzed T-cell subsets.

V was clipped by 3 bases and J by 8 bases; unmatched bases: 10. This CDR3 has 14 amino acids. CDR1 and CDR2 (germline): SQVTM, ANQGSEA. Concerning this clone itself: Its antigen is unidentified.

Method: immunoSEQ multiplex PCR; TCRdb's copy keeps in-frame clones and lacks some. In the table there are 25,000 to 40,000 clones, about 86% of which are singletons. The chain has TRBV29-1 and TRBJ2-3; 8 bases map to TRBD2. This sample comprised CD4+ T cells from PBMCs, obtained before stem cell transplantation. This sequence was found in a human donor with POMP-related autoinflammation and immune dysregulation (PRAID). In DNA, the CDR3 is TGCAGCGTTGAGGAGCGGGGGCGAGGTGTTACGCAGTATTTT. Translation: CSVEERGRGVTQYF.